This T cell receptor (beta chain) appears in the sequencing data of a study of shared clonotypes between healthy human individuals. The wider study: Serving as donors were two women and a few men, whose ages spanned 18 to 49.

Assay: immunoSEQ multiplex PCR; the TCRdb copy retains only in-frame clones and omits some. The sample carries about 470,000 clones, about four fifths recorded once. Per germline, CDR1 SGDLS and CDR2 YYNGEE. Trimming removed 4 bases at V and 0 bases at J, with 10 bases between. The CDR3 has 14 amino acids. Donors were healthy HIV-negative adults without recently reported acute infections or vaccinations. All of the donors resided in Nashville, Tennessee, and each was a Caucasian adult. Genomic DNA for unsorted samples, which was extracted with the QIAamp DNA Blood Mini kit, came from 81 million or so PBMCs. Comments on this clone: Other DNA sequences of this sample code for an identical CDR3.

The J gene is TRBJ1-1, the V gene TRBV9; no clear D. The sequence was collected from a woman aged 40 to 55 in good health. Some clones in this sample may be carry-over from other donors' samples. Sequencing was performed on PBMCs. The CDR3 region has the DNA TGTGCCAGCAGCCCTTCCTCCATGAACACTGAAGCTTTCTTT. It codes for CASSPSSMNTEAFF.